This T cell receptor (beta chain) was sequenced during a study of blood T cell repertoires in COVID-19. Study in general: T cells, B-cell-depleted T cells, or PBMCs provided the cDNA or gDNA that served as material.

Per the original methods: Nucleated cell number was recorded as an estimate derived from reference gene primer amplification. TCRdb's copy holds only in-frame clones and misses some; the assay was immunoSEQ multiplex PCR. The V and J calls and clone size were taken over from that table, and D and trimming were inferred from the DNA. The sample includes some 280,000 clones, about nine tenths of them seen just once. Trimming cost V 1 base and J 5 bases; bases outside gene matches: 9. The CDR3 is 16 amino acids. Germline CDR1 reads MGHRA; CDR2 reads YSYEKL. The specimen was peripheral blood. The source is a woman between 35 and 50 years old who had recovered from COVID-19. J is TRBJ2-7 and V is TRBV4-1, with TRBD2 matching 9 bases. This CDR3 is CASSQGAAGGPNEQYF. In nucleotides, the CDR3 is TGCGCCAGCAGCCAAGGAGCAGCGGGAGGACCAAACGAGCAGTACTTC.